This T cell receptor (beta chain) stems from a study of T cell responses to AZD1222 COVID-19 vaccine. V lost 0 bases and J lost 2, with 10 bases in between. The CDR3 is 15 residues long. Looked up from germline, CDR1 is SGHRS and CDR2 is YFSETQ. Study results and limitations: Nearly half of spike-specific TCRs reportedly go after variant regions that carry no mutations. Clonal diversity was possibly underestimated, and white British individuals and females predominated among donors. Recipients of two AZD1222 doses showed rising Spike-specific TCR breadth and depth. Among vaccine-associated CD4 TCRs, coverage spanned spike, with dominance at 160-218 and 743-854.

Regarding this clone: The antigen is unknown.

Data came from immunoSEQ multiplex PCR; TCRdb stores just in-frame clones and leaves some out. This sample yields over 120,000 clones, of which more than 70% are seen a single time; around 1.7% belongs to the top ten. The chain recombines TRBV5-1 with TRBJ2-3; possibly TRBD2 for D (6 bases). This TCR came from an adult who received the AZD1222 COVID-19 vaccine. The sequencing used peripheral blood, collected 28 days after the second AZD1222 dose. The CDR3 DNA sequence: TGCGCCAGCAGCTTGGGTGCGGGATCCACAGATACGCAGTATTTT. It translates to CASSLGAGSTDTQYF. The full variable domain, completed using reference TRBV5-1 and TRBJ2-3, is KAGVTQTPRYLIKTRGQQVTLSCSPISGHRSVSWYQQTPGQGLQFLFEYFSETQRNKGNFPGRFSGRQFSNSRSEMNVSTLELGDSALYLCASSLGAGSTDTQYFGPGTRLTVL.